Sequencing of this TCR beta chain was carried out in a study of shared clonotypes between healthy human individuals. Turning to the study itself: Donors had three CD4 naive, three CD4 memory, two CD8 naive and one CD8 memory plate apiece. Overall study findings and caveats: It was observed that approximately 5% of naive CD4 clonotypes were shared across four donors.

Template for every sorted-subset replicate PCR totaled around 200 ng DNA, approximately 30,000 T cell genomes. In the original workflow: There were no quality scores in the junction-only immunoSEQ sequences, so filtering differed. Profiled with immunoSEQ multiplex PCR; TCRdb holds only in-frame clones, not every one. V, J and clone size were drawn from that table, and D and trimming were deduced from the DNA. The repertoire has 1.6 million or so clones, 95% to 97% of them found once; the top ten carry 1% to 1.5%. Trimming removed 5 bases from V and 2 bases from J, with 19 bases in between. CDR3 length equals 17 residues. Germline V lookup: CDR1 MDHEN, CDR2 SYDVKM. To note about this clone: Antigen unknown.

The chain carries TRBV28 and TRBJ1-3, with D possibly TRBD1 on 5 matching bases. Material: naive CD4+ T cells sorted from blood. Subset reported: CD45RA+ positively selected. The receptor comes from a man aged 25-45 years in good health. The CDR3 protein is CASSPPIGGATGNTIYF. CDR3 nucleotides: TGTGCCAGCAGTCCCCCCATCGGCGGGGCCACTGGAAACACCATATATTTT.